One sample yielded the 27 T cell receptor beta chains listed below, sequenced in a study of human T cells and chemical hapten exposure. Time point indicated: pre-sensitization, week 0. The sample's treatment: therapeutic diphenylcyclopropenone sensitization with weekly scalp DPC. TCRdb independently ran MiXCR on the RACE reads; one entry per CDR3 protein. The repertoire holds roughly 120,000 distinct CDR3 sequences, roughly 13% seen once, with 2.8% in the top ten. The sample in question was whole blood, obtained in connection with sensitization to the hapten diphenylcyclopropenone (DPC). The receptor set was obtained from a woman aged 18-30 years with alopecia areata. Some clones in this sample may be carry-over from other donors' samples.

This clonotype has more than one count but fewer than ten. The rearrangement joins TRBV2 to TRBJ1-1; 9 bases agree with TRBD1. CDR3 length equals 13 residues. Looked up from germline, CDR1 is SNHLY and CDR2 is FYNNEI. The V segment lost 8 bases and the J segment 4 bases; nucleotides outside the gene matches: 5. The CDR3 DNA sequence: TGTGCCAGCGCTAGACAGGGGGTCACTGAAGCTTTCTTT. It codes for CASARQGVTEAFF.

This clonotype was detected a few times. A much more abundant neighbour one base away suggests this may be a read error. The V and J genes are TRBV27 and TRBJ2-3, with D tentatively TRBD2 (6 bases). Trimming took off 5 bases at V and 1 base at J, with 7 bases between the two ends. Germline V gene data show CDR1 as MNHEY and CDR2 as SMNVEV (reference sequence). The CDR3 spans 13 residues. CDR3 in amino acids: CASSRGGTDTQYF. Written as DNA, the CDR3 is TGTGCCAGCAGTCGCGGGGGCACAGATACGCAGTATTTT.

A few counts support this clonotype. The chain has TRBV6-5 and TRBJ1-1, with 10 positions matching TRBD1. Trimming cost V 6 bases and J 4 bases; bases outside gene matches: 2. Germline CDR1 is MNHEY and CDR2 is SVGAGI. The CDR3 runs to 13 residues. The CDR3 region has the DNA TGTGCCAGCAGGGGGACAGGGGCCACTGAAGCTTTCTTT. Translation: CASRGTGATEAFF.

This clonotype was picked up a small number of times. The chain couples TRBV9 to TRBJ2-2; TRBD1 aligns across 11 bases. CDR1 and CDR2 from the germline V gene are SGDLS and YYNGEE. With V trimmed by 4 bases and J by 8 bases, 7 bases remained unmatched. This CDR3 has 15 residues. The CDR3 nucleotides read TGTGCCAGCAGCCCTCGGACAGGGGGCGAGGGGGAGCTGTTTTTT. Amino acids: CASSPRTGGEGELFF.

This clonotype was found many times. The chain is built from TRBV7-9 and TRBJ1-5; TRBD1 agrees at 7 bases. This CDR3 comprises 15 residues. CDR1 is SEHNR and CDR2 is FQNEAQ in the germline V gene (reference sequence). V was pared by 5 bases and J by 5 bases, with 9 bases of the junction left unmatched. CDR3 DNA: TGTGCCAGCAGCCTTACAGGGGAGAGTCATCAGCCCCAGCATTTT. It is translated as CASSLTGESHQPQHF.

The rearrangement uses TRBV5-1 and TRBJ2-2, with 11 bases identical to TRBD1. This CDR3 is 16 amino acids long. V was clipped by 4 bases and J by 5 bases; unmatched bases: 7. CDR1 and CDR2 (germline): SGHRS, YFSETQ. The CDR3 loop reads CASSPGQGARTGELFF. The CDR3 DNA sequence: TGCGCCAGCAGCCCCGGACAGGGGGCTCGGACCGGGGAGCTGTTTTTT.

The chain carries TRBV6-5 and TRBJ2-1; perhaps D is TRBD1 or TRBD2 (5 bases each). There are 14 residues in the CDR3. Germline V gives CDR1 MNHEY, CDR2 SVGAGI. Between the trimmed V and J ends, which lost 8 bases and 2 bases, there was a span of 13 bases. CDR3 DNA sequence: TGTGCCAGCGCTAACGGGGCCCCCTACAATGAGCAGTTCTTC. This encodes CASANGAPYNEQFF.

In this sample, this clonotype turned up a few times. The rearrangement uses TRBV2 and TRBJ1-1; no definite D call. CDR1 is SNHLY and CDR2 is FYNNEI in the germline V gene. With 0 bases removed from V and 0 bases from J, the gap between germline ends came to 5 bases. There are 14 residues in the CDR3. The CDR3 sequence is CASSEARVNTEAFF. CDR3 nucleotides: TGTGCCAGCAGTGAAGCGCGGGTGAACACTGAAGCTTTCTTT.

The rearrangement joins TRBV11-2 to TRBJ2-3; 8 bases line up with TRBD1. This CDR3 region has 16 residues. Germline values: CDR1 SGHAT, CDR2 FQNNGV. V shed 5 bases, J shed 4 bases, and the junction held 11 bases outside the gene matches. The CDR3 coding sequence is TGTGCCAGCAGCGCCCCAGGACAGGGCTCAGCAGATACGCAGTATTTT. This codes for CASSAPGQGSADTQYF. Using reference TRBV11-2 and TRBJ2-3 for the parts outside the CDR3, the full variable domain is EAGVAQSPRYKIIEKRQSVAFWCNPISGHATLYWYQQILGQGPKLLIQFQNNGVVDDSQLPKDRFSAERLKGVDSTLKIQPAKLEDSAVYLCASSAPGQGSADTQYFGPGTRLTVL.

This clonotype turned up a few times. V is TRBV25-1 and J is TRBJ1-1, with 7 bases aligning to TRBD1. CDR1 is MGHDK and CDR2 is SYGVNS in the germline V gene. The V segment lost 5 bases and the J segment 0 bases; nucleotides outside the gene matches: 6. This CDR3 comprises 15 residues. The CDR3 reads CASSTRTGLNTEAFF. The CDR3 nucleotides are TGTGCCAGCAGTACCCGGACAGGACTGAACACTGAAGCTTTCTTT.

This clonotype was observed at least ten times. The chain combines TRBV19 with TRBJ1-2; unclear D gene. CDR3 length equals 13 residues. Deletions cut 5 bases from V and 5 bases from J, with 12 bases between. The germline V gene encodes CDR1 LNHDA and CDR2 SQIVND (reference sequence). The CDR3 loop is CASSPEETYGYTF. CDR3 sequence (DNA): TGTGCCAGTAGTCCGGAGGAGACTTATGGCTACACCTTC.

This rearrangement joins TRBV12-3 or TRBV12-4 to TRBJ1-5; 7 nucleotides line up with TRBD1. V dropped 1 base and J dropped 2; count of bases not matched to a gene: 2. The CDR3 has 15 residues. The DNA of the CDR3 is TGTGCCAGCAGTTTAGGCAGGGGGGGCAATCAGCCCCAGCATTTT. Encoded protein: CASSLGRGGNQPQHF.

The chain is built from TRBV18 and TRBJ1-3; no definite D call. Germline assignment: CDR1 KGHSH and CDR2 LQKENI. The CDR3 contains 16 residues. V dropped 1 base and J dropped 4 bases, with 14 bases sitting between them. CDR3: CASSPRTGQGGNTIYF. CDR3 DNA: TGTGCCAGCTCACCACGTACCGGTCAAGGAGGAAACACCATATATTTT.

The chain joins TRBV2 to TRBJ1-1, with D perhaps matching TRBD1 (6 bases). The CDR3 totals 14 residues. CDR1 SNHLY and CDR2 FYNNEI come from the germline V gene. Trimming removed 4 bases at V and 5 bases at J, with 14 bases between. CDR3 residues: CASSGTGRGTEAFF. The CDR3 nucleotides read TGTGCCAGCAGTGGGACGGGGAGGGGGACTGAAGCTTTCTTT. Together with reference TRBV2 and TRBJ1-1, the CDR3 gives the full variable domain: EPEVTQTPSHQVTQMGQEVILRCVPISNHLYFYWYRQILGQKVEFLVSFYNNEISEKSEIFDDQFSVERPDGSNFTLKIRSTKLEDSAMYFCASSGTGRGTEAFFGQGTRLTVV.

This chain uses TRBV4-3 with TRBJ1-2; D possibly corresponds to TRBD1 (6 bases). CDR1 and CDR2 from the germline V gene are LGHNA and YSLEER. This CDR3 contains 14 residues. Deletions cut 1 base from V and 8 bases from J, with 14 bases between. This chain's CDR3 is CASSQVRGDGGYTF. CDR3 nucleotide sequence: TGCGCCAGCAGCCAAGTTAGGGGGGACGGCGGCTACACCTTC.

This clonotype appeared a few times. The CDR3: CASSLTDPRGSYEQYF. As DNA, the CDR3 is TGTGCCAGCAGCCTCACTGACCCGAGGGGCTCCTACGAGCAGTACTTC. The rearrangement joins TRBV7-9 to TRBJ2-7; D is tentatively TRBD1 or TRBD2 (5 bases each). With 5 bases removed from V and 0 bases from J, the gap between germline ends came to 17 bases. Germline lookup yields CDR1 SEHNR and CDR2 FQNEAQ (reference sequence). The CDR3 runs to 16 residues.

The rearrangement uses TRBV24-1 and TRBJ2-3; possibly TRBD2 for D (7 bases). Germline V gives CDR1 KGHDR, CDR2 SFDVKD. The V end lost 3 bases, the J end lost 2 bases, and 11 bases lay between the germline ends. CDR3 length equals 15 residues. The CDR3: CATSDRGGTTDTQYF. CDR3 coding DNA: TGTGCCACCAGTGATAGGGGGGGGACCACAGATACGCAGTATTTT.

This chain links TRBV9 with TRBJ2-1; D is uncertain. Trimming cost V 4 bases and J 10 bases, with 12 bases left between them. The CDR3 is 12 residues long. Germline lookup yields CDR1 SGDLS and CDR2 YYNGEE. CDR3 region: CASSPREAEQFF. The CDR3 region has the DNA TGTGCCAGCAGCCCCCGCGAAGCGGAGCAGTTCTTC.

The V and J genes are TRBV18 and TRBJ1-1; D gene ambiguous. Trimming pared 6 bases from V and 3 bases from J, leaving 14 bases between. Germline lookup yields CDR1 KGHSH and CDR2 LQKENI. The length of the CDR3 is 14 residues. This CDR3 is CASSPTAVDTEAFF. CDR3 DNA sequence: TGTGCCAGCTCGCCTACAGCGGTAGACACTGAAGCTTTCTTT.

The V gene is TRBV15, the J gene TRBJ2-3, with D maybe TRBD1 (6 bases). V lost 8 bases and J lost 7, with 10 bases in between. Germline CDR1 reads LNHNV; CDR2 reads YYDKDF (reference sequence). The CDR3 length is 11 residues. The CDR3 DNA follows: TGTGCCACCGTCGGACAGAATACGCAGTATTTT. Translating gives CATVGQNTQYF.

This clonotype has more than one count but fewer than ten. This chain connects TRBV6-5 to TRBJ1-3; D uncertain. V lost 6 bases and J lost 2, with 5 bases in between. The germline V gene has CDR1 MNHEY and CDR2 SVGAGI. The CDR3 sequence is 12 residues long. The CDR3 bases are TGTGCCAGCAGAAGTCCTGGAAACACCATATATTTT. Translating gives CASRSPGNTIYF.

This chain joins TRBV27 and TRBJ2-3; 14 bases are shared with TRBD2. Losses at the gene ends were 5 bases for V and 1 base for J; bases not matched to a gene: 5. Germline CDR1 MNHEY, CDR2 SMNVEV (reference sequence). The CDR3 contains 17 residues. CDR3 sequence: CASSPRTSGGRTDTQYF. The CDR3 nucleotides read TGTGCCAGCAGTCCACGGACTAGCGGGGGGCGCACAGATACGCAGTATTTT.

This clonotype showed up just a few times. V gene TRBV28 combines with J gene TRBJ1-1, with D hard to call. Per the germline V gene, CDR1 is MDHEN and CDR2 is SYDVKM. Trimming left V 7 bases short and J 1 base short, with 13 bases between. The CDR3 loop spans 14 amino acids. CDR3 sequence: CASTTGGPNTEAFF. The CDR3 DNA reads TGTGCCAGCACCACTGGAGGGCCGAACACTGAAGCTTTCTTT.

The V and J genes are TRBV30 and TRBJ1-2, with unresolved D. This CDR3 has 11 amino acids. CDR1 is GTSNPN and CDR2 is SVGIG in the germline V gene (reference sequence). The V end was cut by 0 bases, the J end by 8 bases, with 7 bases between. The CDR3 DNA is TGTGCCTGGAGTGTACTCGGCGGCTACACCTTC. This sequence encodes CAWSVLGGYTF.

V and J are TRBV7-3 and TRBJ2-3; D is tentatively TRBD1 or TRBD2 (5 bases each). The CDR3 consists of 17 residues. Trimming stripped 1 base from V and 0 bases from J, with 14 bases between. Germline V gives CDR1 SGHTA, CDR2 FQGTGA. CDR3 amino acids: CASSLIPTGASTDTQYF. CDR3 bases: TGTGCCAGCAGCTTAATACCTACCGGGGCTAGCACAGATACGCAGTATTTT.

This rearrangement joins TRBV25-1 to TRBJ2-4; D is possibly TRBD1 (5 bases). Trimming shortened V by 1 base and J by 1 base, and 5 bases separated the two germline ends. The CDR3 consists of 14 residues. The germline V gene has CDR1 MGHDK and CDR2 SYGVNS. The CDR3 spells CASSESGAKNIQYF. The CDR3 DNA is TGTGCCAGCAGTGAATCAGGGGCCAAAAACATTCAGTACTTC.

This clonotype was found once. CDR3 amino acids: CATSRSRDPAYEQYF. Here the CDR3 DNA reads TGTGCCACCAGCAGGTCCCGGGACCCAGCCTACGAGCAGTACTTC. V and J are TRBV15 and TRBJ2-7; perhaps D is TRBD1 or TRBD2 (5 bases each). The CDR3 contains 15 residues. V was clipped by 3 bases and J by 2 bases, with 14 bases between them. Germline CDR1 reads LNHNV; CDR2 reads YYDKDF (reference sequence).